This T cell receptor beta chain was identified in a study of regulatory T cells in long-lasting Graves disease. Study-wide results and limits: No thyroid tissue was studied; the work used peripheral blood only. Having only a small sample size may have limited accuracy. Lower TCR diversity characterized persistent Graves' patients relative to newly diagnosed patients. With persistent disease, TRBV28, TRBJ1-2 and TRBJ2-5 were the favored segments.

The CDR3 has 16 amino acids. Trimming removed 4 bases at V and 2 bases at J, with 18 bases between. Germline CDR1 SGHRS, CDR2 YFSETQ. Time point of the sample: persistent/refractory GD, antithyroid drugs over 5 years with positive TRAb. RNA extracted from PBMCs served as the sequencing template. According to the study, TCR beta libraries were built with iRepertoire HTBI primers and CDR3-region Arm-PCR. MiXCR was run by TCRdb on the multiplex PCR reads, yielding one entry per CDR3 protein. Of 700,000 or so distinct CDR3 sequences listed, roughly 30% are singletons. This clonotype was picked up a small number of times. Its antigen is as yet unknown.

This rearrangement joins TRBV5-1 to TRBJ2-5; D may be TRBD1 (7 bases). The clonotype was recovered from a female donor with Graves disease. Sequencing was performed on peripheral blood mononuclear cells (PBMCs), taken when the disease was refractory, from a patient treated with antithyroid drugs. The CDR3 here is CASSPAPGGGQETQYF. In nucleotides, the CDR3 is TGCGCCAGCAGCCCGGCCCCAGGGGGAGGACAAGAGACCCAGTACTTC. The variable domain in full, with the rest retrieved from reference TRBV5-1 and TRBJ2-5, is KAGVTQTPRYLIKTRGQQVTLSCSPISGHRSVSWYQQTPGQGLQFLFEYFSETQRNKGNFPGRFSGRQFSNSRSEMNVSTLELGDSALYLCASSPAPGGGQETQYFGPGTRLLVL.